This record concerns one T cell receptor beta chain sequence. Its antigen is undetermined. The germline gives CDR1 LNHDA, CDR2 SQIVND (reference sequence). This CDR3 contains 18 residues. Unmatched junction bases numbered 10, after V lost 0 bases and J lost 2 bases. The sample comes from a study of human T cells and chemical hapten exposure. For the study at large: Sensitization involved placing 2% DPC onto a roughly 2 cm by roughly 2 cm region of upper inner arm skin. Study outcomes and limitations: A positive correlation with patch test score was found for PT1 expanded TCR counts.

TCRdb reprocessed the RACE reads via MiXCR and lists one record per CDR3 protein. The table has about 77,000 distinct CDR3 sequences, approximately 15% seen once. The time point was: pre-sensitization, week 0. Specified treatment: therapeutic diphenylcyclopropenone sensitization with weekly scalp DPC. Only after blood had been drawn was each patch test applied. From whole blood left unfractionated, total RNA was extracted. The TCR comes from a woman in her forties or fifties with alopecia areata. Some clones in this sample may be carry-over from other donors' samples. The chain carries TRBV19 and TRBJ1-5; 7 nucleotides agree with TRBD1. The sample in question was whole blood, obtained in connection with sensitization to the hapten diphenylcyclopropenone (DPC). As DNA, the CDR3 is TGTGCCAGTAGTATAGATAAGATACAGGGGATGCGCAATCAGCCCCAGCATTTT. The encoded protein is CASSIDKIQGMRNQPQHF. Drawing the rest from reference TRBV19 and TRBJ1-5, the complete variable domain is DGGITQSPKYLFRKEGQNVTLSCEQNLNHDAMYWYRQDPGQGLRLIYYSQIVNDFQKGDIAEGYSVSREKKESFPLTVTSAQKNPTAFYLCASSIDKIQGMRNQPQHFGDGTRLSIL.